A selection of T cell receptor beta chains follows, all from one sample in a study of tumor-infiltrating lymphocytes in primary liver carcinoma. TCRdb passed the multiplex PCR reads through MiXCR, listing each CDR3 protein once. The table has roughly 32,000 distinct CDR3 sequences, 60% to 85% seen once. The source material was liver tumor tissue from sampling region 5. These receptors originate from a man aged 35 to 55 with primary liver carcinoma and hepatitis B virus infection. CDR3s include the opening cysteine and the closing phenylalanine or tryptophan. Each record gives: V gene, D gene, J gene, CDR3 protein. D genes are given only for firm matches.

V: TRBV6-6
D: TRBD2
J: TRBJ2-5
CDR3: CVSSSHSGRAEETQYF

V: TRBV11-2
D: TRBD2
J: TRBJ2-1
CDR3: CASSLDGRFSGTLYNEQFF

V: TRBV11-2
D: TRBD2
J: TRBJ2-1
CDR3: CASPQREGLGEQFF

V: TRBV28
D: -
J: TRBJ2-7
CDR3: CASSLMFGEQYF

V: TRBV5-6
D: -
J: TRBJ2-2
CDR3: CAGSSGFANTGELFF

V: TRBV30
D: TRBD2
J: TRBJ2-7
CDR3: CAWSRVAGGVGSYEQYF

V: TRBV10-3
D: TRBD2
J: TRBJ2-1
CDR3: CTTNPGLAGGPSSYNEQFF

V: TRBV10-3
D: TRBD2
J: TRBJ2-2
CDR3: CAIESSGTRNGELFF

V: TRBV10-1
D: TRBD1
J: TRBJ2-2
CDR3: CASGAVGTGGTGELFF

V: TRBV12-3/TRBV12-4
D: -
J: TRBJ2-4
CDR3: CASSATAGKNIQYF

V: TRBV12-3/TRBV12-4
D: -
J: -
CDR3: CISSLFDSSTDTQHF

V: TRBV29-1
D: -
J: TRBJ2-1
CDR3: CSVAALRPWSRQEQFF

V: TRBV6-5
D: TRBD1
J: TRBJ2-1
CDR3: CASIYSTGGAINEQFF

V: TRBV5-1
D: -
J: TRBJ2-2
CDR3: CASSLSTGETGELFF

V: TRBV7-9
D: -
J: TRBJ2-2
CDR3: CASSSNTGELLF

V: TRBV11-2
D: -
J: TRBJ2-7
CDR3: CASSWGKGLLNYKQYF

V: TRBV29-1
D: -
J: TRBJ1-1
CDR3: CSVEGTPSSPEASF

V: TRBV5-6
D: -
J: TRBJ2-5
CDR3: CASSMDETQYF

V: TRBV11-1
D: TRBD1
J: TRBJ2-2
CDR3: CDSNFTGVTGELFF

V: TRBV29-1
D: TRBD1
J: TRBJ2-5
CDR3: CFVETDRGRGETQYF

V: TRBV6-4
D: TRBD1
J: TRBJ1-2
CDR3: CVSSTGEGYGYTF

V: TRBV11-1
D: TRBD1
J: TRBJ2-1
CDR3: CASNSLGQGSIEQFF

V: TRBV10-3
D: TRBD1
J: TRBJ2-6
CDR3: CTIPGTDSGANVLTF

V: TRBV7-9
D: -
J: TRBJ1-2
CDR3: CASRPEGRLSHYGYTF

V: TRBV7-2
D: -
J: TRBJ2-7
CDR3: CASSLAPSAYEQYF

V: TRBV11-2
D: -
J: TRBJ2-5
CDR3: CANSLTAGDSRETQYF

V: TRBV11-3
D: TRBD2
J: TRBJ2-3
CDR3: CASCSDSTGLAGLTDTQYF

V: TRBV11-2
D: -
J: TRBJ2-7
CDR3: CASSLESGISDERYF

V: TRBV4-2
D: TRBD2
J: TRBJ2-3
CDR3: CASSQLAFLAGARDTQYF

V: TRBV6-1
D: -
J: TRBJ2-3
CDR3: CASSALGGSCTDTQYF

V: TRBV11-2
D: -
J: TRBJ2-3
CDR3: CASSLEGEITDMQYF

V: TRBV5-4
D: TRBD2
J: TRBJ2-5
CDR3: CASSGQLAVVSQYF

V: TRBV4-2
D: -
J: TRBJ1-5
CDR3: CASSQEPGISDQPQHF

V: TRBV4-1
D: -
J: TRBJ2-7
CDR3: CASSRGTSYYKQYF

V: TRBV11-2
D: -
J: TRBJ1-4
CDR3: CAIKTPGGTNEKLFF

V: TRBV12-3/TRBV12-4
D: -
J: TRBJ2-1
CDR3: CTSGTIGLPNEQFF

V: TRBV12-3/TRBV12-4
D: -
J: TRBJ2-7
CDR3: CASSSSYEQYF

V: TRBV7-3
D: -
J: TRBJ1-1
CDR3: CASSWTTKTEALF

V: TRBV12-5
D: TRBD2
J: TRBJ2-3
CDR3: CASGLYMILAGGSQGTQYF

V: TRBV11-2
D: -
J: TRBJ2-7
CDR3: CVSSVDLGGREQYF

V: TRBV9
D: -
J: TRBJ2-3
CDR3: CVSSEGGSTDTQYF

V: TRBV28
D: TRBD1
J: TRBJ2-1
CDR3: CASRTRQGASYNEQFF

V: TRBV10-3
D: TRBD2
J: TRBJ2-7
CDR3: CAFTRRSGLAGGFSYEQYF

V: TRBV10-2
D: -
J: TRBJ1-2
CDR3: CASSFVAISSNYGYTF

V: TRBV10-3
D: TRBD2
J: TRBJ2-3
CDR3: CAISEPLRLAESTDTQYF

V: TRBV12-3/TRBV12-4
D: -
J: TRBJ1-5
CDR3: CASCLGDQPQHF

V: TRBV12-3/TRBV12-4
D: -
J: TRBJ2-5
CDR3: CANSRIRGETQNF

V: TRBV11-1
D: -
J: TRBJ2-1
CDR3: CASTIGPGLHSCNEQFF

V: TRBV6-4
D: TRBD2
J: TRBJ2-3
CDR3: CASSEPDGDSGSTETQYF

V: TRBV4-1
D: TRBD1
J: TRBJ1-2
CDR3: CSSSQGDRNYGYTF

V: TRBV2
D: -
J: TRBJ2-1
CDR3: CASPWGGSEYNEQFF

V: TRBV12-3/TRBV12-4
D: TRBD1
J: TRBJ2-1
CDR3: CVSSSRTGLSYNEQFF

V: TRBV28
D: TRBD2
J: TRBJ2-7
CDR3: CASSALAGNYEQHF

V: TRBV11-2
D: -
J: TRBJ2-7
CDR3: CAISPGQLAYEQYF

V: TRBV30
D: -
J: TRBJ2-6
CDR3: CAWTISRAIVLTF

V: TRBV6-6
D: -
J: TRBJ2-1
CDR3: CASTAQTDRQFF

V: TRBV6-6
D: -
J: TRBJ2-7
CDR3: CASLPTRASWEQYF

V: TRBV6-5
D: -
J: TRBJ1-4
CDR3: CASSYWDGSNEKLFF

V: TRBV12-3/TRBV12-4
D: TRBD1
J: TRBJ1-5
CDR3: CASRSQGGQSNKPQHF

V: TRBV6-2/TRBV6-3
D: TRBD2
J: TRBJ2-3
CDR3: CASSFFRLAGAGADTQYF